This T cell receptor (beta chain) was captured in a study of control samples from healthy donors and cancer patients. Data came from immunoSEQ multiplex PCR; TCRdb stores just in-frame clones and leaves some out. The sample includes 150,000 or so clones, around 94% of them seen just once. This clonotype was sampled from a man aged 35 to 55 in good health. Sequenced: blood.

CDR3 in DNA: TGTGCCACCAGCAGATCCCGGGACAGCCTAAACACCATATATTTT. Its protein is CATSRSRDSLNTIYF. The V gene is TRBV15, the J gene TRBJ1-3; 7 positions agree with TRBD1. Trimming at V came to 2 bases and at J to 6 bases, leaving 7 bases not matched to a gene. Looked up from germline, CDR1 is LNHNV and CDR2 is YYDKDF (reference sequence). The CDR3 length is 15 residues.